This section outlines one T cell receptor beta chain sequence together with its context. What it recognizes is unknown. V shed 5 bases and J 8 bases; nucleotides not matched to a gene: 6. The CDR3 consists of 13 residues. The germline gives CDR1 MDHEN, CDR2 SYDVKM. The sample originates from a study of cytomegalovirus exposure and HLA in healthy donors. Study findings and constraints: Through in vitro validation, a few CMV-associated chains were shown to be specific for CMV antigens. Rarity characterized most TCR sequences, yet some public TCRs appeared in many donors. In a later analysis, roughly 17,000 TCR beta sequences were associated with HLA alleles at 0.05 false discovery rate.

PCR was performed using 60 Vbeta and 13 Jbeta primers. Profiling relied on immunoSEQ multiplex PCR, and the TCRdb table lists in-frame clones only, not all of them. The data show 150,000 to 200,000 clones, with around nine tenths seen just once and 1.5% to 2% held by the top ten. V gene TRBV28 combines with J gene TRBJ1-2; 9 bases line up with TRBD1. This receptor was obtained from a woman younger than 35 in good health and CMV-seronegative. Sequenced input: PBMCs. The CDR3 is CASSPGTGSGYTF. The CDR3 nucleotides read TGTGCCAGCAGTCCCGGGACAGGGAGCGGCTACACCTTC.